This T cell receptor beta chain was identified during a study of cytomegalovirus exposure and HLA in healthy donors. The wider study: As released early, the data held some 80 million unique TCRs from HLA-typed donors.

PCR used 60 Vbeta primers and 13 Jbeta primers. TCRdb's copy holds only in-frame clones and misses some; the assay was immunoSEQ multiplex PCR. In the table there are around 160,000 clones, 70% to 80% of which are singletons. Details on this clone: Its antigen is currently unknown.

The study's findings and limits: TCR beta chain V- and J-gene trimming was linked, in a later analysis, to a missense variant in DCLRE1C. Rare TCR sequences predominated, though certain public TCRs were found in many donors.

CDR3 length: 16 residues. Germline V CDR1 and CDR2: SGHNT, YYREEE (reference sequence). The chain uses TRBV5-4 and TRBJ2-5, with 11 bases fitting TRBD1. The J call may be faulty, since TRBJ2-7 better matches the DNA end. The sequencing input was PBMCs. The source is a man between 18 and 29 years old in good health and CMV-seropositive. CDR3 nucleotides: TGTGCCAGCAGCTTGCCAGGACAGGGGGCTTTGTACGAGCAGTACTTC. It is translated as CASSLPGQGALYEQYF.